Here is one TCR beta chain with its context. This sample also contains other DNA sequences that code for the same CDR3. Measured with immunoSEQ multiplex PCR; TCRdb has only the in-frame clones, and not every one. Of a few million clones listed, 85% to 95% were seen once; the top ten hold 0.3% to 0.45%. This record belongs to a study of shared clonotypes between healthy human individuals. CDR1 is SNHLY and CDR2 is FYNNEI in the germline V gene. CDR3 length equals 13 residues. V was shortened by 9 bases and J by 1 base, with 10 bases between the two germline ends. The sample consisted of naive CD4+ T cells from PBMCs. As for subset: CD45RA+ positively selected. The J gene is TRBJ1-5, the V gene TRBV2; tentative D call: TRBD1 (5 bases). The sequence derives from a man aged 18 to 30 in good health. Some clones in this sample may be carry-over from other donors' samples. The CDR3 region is CASNRDSNQPQHF. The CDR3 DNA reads TGTGCCAGTAACCGGGACAGCAATCAGCCCCAGCATTTT.